This TCR beta chain is drawn from a study of blood T cells in healthy people across ages. A single count supports this clonotype. Germline CDR1 reads DFQATT; CDR2 reads SNEGSKA (reference sequence). This CDR3 is 11 amino acids long. The V gene lost 3 bases and the J gene lost 9 bases, with 9 bases spanning the gap. The authors ran a second PCR of about 6 to 11 cycles using a sample-barcoded 5' primer and a J-beta primer mix. The template-switch adaptor was a 5' adaptor with 12 random nucleotides. It tagged each cDNA molecule. TCRdb ran MiXCR on the 5' RACE reads and lists one entry per CDR3 protein. Here the sample spans around 900,000 distinct CDR3 sequences, roughly half being singletons.

The gene calls are TRBV20-1 and TRBJ2-1; D call uncertain. The material sequenced was blood. The sequence was collected from a woman aged 55-70 years in good health. This chain's CDR3 is CSASGVFEQFF. The CDR3 region has the DNA TGCAGTGCTAGTGGTGTATTTGAGCAGTTCTTC.